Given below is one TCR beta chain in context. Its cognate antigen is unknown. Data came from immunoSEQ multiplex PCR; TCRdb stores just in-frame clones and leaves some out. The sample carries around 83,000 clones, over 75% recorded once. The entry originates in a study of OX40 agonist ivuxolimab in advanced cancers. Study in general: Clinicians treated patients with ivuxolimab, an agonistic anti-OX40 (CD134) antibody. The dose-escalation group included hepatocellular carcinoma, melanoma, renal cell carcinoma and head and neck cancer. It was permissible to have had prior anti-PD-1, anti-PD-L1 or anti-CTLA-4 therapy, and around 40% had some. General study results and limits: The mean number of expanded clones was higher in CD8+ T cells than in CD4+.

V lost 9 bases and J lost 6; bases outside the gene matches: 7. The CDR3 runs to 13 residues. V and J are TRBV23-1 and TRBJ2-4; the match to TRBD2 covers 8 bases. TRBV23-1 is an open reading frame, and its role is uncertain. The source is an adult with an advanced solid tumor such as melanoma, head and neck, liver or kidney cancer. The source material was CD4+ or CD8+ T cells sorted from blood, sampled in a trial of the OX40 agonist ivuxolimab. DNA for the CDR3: TGCGCCAGTTTCGGGAGGGTGGCAAACATTCAGTACTTC. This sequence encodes CASFGRVANIQYF.